The entry that follows covers one TCR delta chain sequence. This receptor's antigen is unknown. No quality values exist for individual bases; no much larger clone is one base distant. To follow how often functionally characterized gamma9delta2 T cell clones showed up, the researchers ran bulk sequencing on complete TCR delta chain (Vdelta2) repertoires. The Dutch blood bank supplied purchased peripheral blood from anonymous healthy donors. gamma9delta2 T cells analyzed in the study originated from peripheral blood of healthy donors. The cysteine opens and the phenylalanine closes a CDR3 of 19 amino acids. The CDR3 DNA has 57 bases and is translated from base 1. Per the germline V gene, GEAIGNYY is the CDR1 and EKD is the CDR2. V is pruned by 0 bases and J by 0 bases, leaving 15 bases of the junction without a gene match. The library was built by means of PCR. Data came from an Illumina MiSeq. The authors' analysis ran thus. When TRDV repertoire clonotype frequencies were reported, clonotypes represented by only a single read were excluded. TCRdb recomputed clones from the public reads with CATT; identical DNA rows were then combined. TCRdb, not the original authors, processed these V and J calls. For this sample the table gives a few thousand delta-chain clones, of which roughly 65% were detected only once. The top ten clones comprise over 12% of the sample.

This sample stems from a study of TRDV2 sequences in healthy donors (dated by TCRdb to about 2020). For the study in its entirety: Around 19 single-cell-derived gamma9delta2 T cell clones spanning the full range of antitumor activity were TCR-sequenced and traced within the bulk repertoire.

Overall study outcomes, separate from this receptor: Although the observed TCRdelta repertoires were highly focused, the frequency of a clonotype did not correlate with the antitumor functional potential of the respective clone. The TCRdelta clonotypes of several highly reactive clones appeared rare, as these clonotypes were not detected in the bulk sequencing data of the respective donors.

The rearrangement combines TRDV2 with TRDJ1; 7 central bases correspond to TRDD3. Sample: Vd2+ gamma-delta T cells from blood. In light of the paper, this sample's cell subset or site label describes: TCR Vdelta2-expressing (gamma9delta2) T cells. This TCR came from a human donor in good health. This receptor has the CDR3 CACDTVSHGGPKYTDKLIF. The DNA sequence is as follows: TGTGCCTGTGACACCGTTTCCCATGGGGGACCTAAATACACCGATAAACTCATCTTT.